The clone carrying this T cell receptor beta chain was observed once. The sample comes from a study of early T cells in non-severe SARS-CoV-2 infection. The wider study: From unsorted whole blood, bulk RNA was sequenced, and the chains remained unpaired.

The CDR3 has 15 amino acids. CDR1 and CDR2 (germline): DFQATT, SNEGSKA (reference sequence). V was cut by 4 bases and J by 6 bases, with 18 bases left in between. TCRdb recomputed calls from the 5' RACE reads with MiXCR, one row per CDR3 protein. The repertoire holds roughly 50,000 distinct CDR3 sequences, with around 10% as singletons. The V call is TRBV20-1, the J call TRBJ2-2; D is unresolved. The receptor comes from an adult who was a healthcare worker with PCR-confirmed SARS-CoV-2 infection or an uninfected control (not recorded which). Material: whole blood. Here the CDR3 reads CSATPTRRRSGELFF. The CDR3 nucleotides read TGCAGTGCTACCCCCACCAGGCGGCGATCCGGGGAGCTGTTTTTT.